The T cell receptor (beta chain) under discussion was sequenced for a study of cytomegalovirus exposure and HLA in healthy donors. CDR3 length: 14 residues. Germline V gene data show CDR1 as LNHDA and CDR2 as SQIVND (reference sequence). Trimming removed 4 bases at V and 5 bases at J, with 12 bases between. A multiplex PCR was run with 60 Vbeta primers and 13 Jbeta primers. Sequenced by immunoSEQ multiplex PCR; TCRdb stores in-frame clones only, minus some. The clone table shows around 160,000 clones, with the ten largest holding 1.5% to 2%. What was sequenced was PBMCs. The source is a woman in her fifties or sixties in good health and CMV-seronegative. The gene calls are TRBV19 and TRBJ2-1, with a tentative D call TRBD2 (5 bases). CDR3 sequence: CASSTLGAHNEQFF. In DNA, the CDR3 is TGTGCCAGTAGTACACTAGGTGCGCACAATGAGCAGTTCTTC.